The 13 T cell receptor beta chains listed next were all sequenced from one sample in a study of blood T cell repertoires in COVID-19. The method was immunoSEQ multiplex PCR; TCRdb's version includes in-frame clones alone and lacks a portion of them. The profile shows 80,000 to 100,000 clones, about 80% of them singletons. The sequenced sample consisted of peripheral blood. Receptors originate from a man between 65 and 79 years old with acute or convalescent COVID-19.

This clone was observed a single time. The rearrangement uses TRBV28 and TRBJ2-7; D not certain. With 1 base removed from V and 0 bases from J, the gap between germline ends came to 7 bases. The CDR3 runs 14 residues. Looked up from germline, CDR1 is MDHEN and CDR2 is SYDVKM. Here the CDR3 reads CASSLYRLSYEQYF. DNA for the CDR3: TGTGCCAGCAGTTTATATCGTCTCTCCTACGAGCAGTACTTC.

The chain employs TRBV6-2 or TRBV6-3 and TRBJ2-1; D is uncertain. The germline V gene encodes CDR1 MNHEY and CDR2 SVGEGT. This CDR3 is 16 amino acids long. Deletions cut 2 bases from V and 0 bases from J, with 11 bases between. The CDR3 region has the DNA TGTGCCAGCAGTTACCGACCGAGGAGCTCCTACAATGAGCAGTTCTTC. The encoded protein is CASSYRPRSSYNEQFF.

This clone occurred a few times. The chain links TRBV7-9 to TRBJ2-1, with D perhaps TRBD1 (7 bases). Germline V gene lookup returns CDR1 SEHNR and CDR2 FQNEAQ (reference sequence). The CDR3 totals 16 residues. Trimming cost V 4 bases and J 3 bases, with 16 bases left between them. Written as DNA, the CDR3 is TGTGCCAGCAGCTCAGAGGGGGCTAGCGACTACAATGAGCAGTTCTTC. It encodes CASSSEGASDYNEQFF.

V and J are TRBV10-3 and TRBJ2-7, with 7 bases identical to TRBD1. The CDR3 totals 13 residues. With V trimmed by 7 bases and J by 1 base, 4 bases remained unmatched. CDR1 is ENHRY and CDR2 is SYGVKD in the germline V gene. The CDR3 reads CAITATGSYEQYF. The CDR3 DNA sequence: TGTGCCATCACCGCGACAGGGTCCTACGAGCAGTACTTC.

This clone was counted many times. The chain links TRBV2 to TRBJ2-7, with a possible D match to TRBD2 (5 bases). Trimming took off 7 bases at V and 0 bases at J, with 10 bases between the two ends. Germline CDR1 is SNHLY and CDR2 is FYNNEI. The CDR3 has 13 amino acids. As DNA, the CDR3 is TGTGCCAGCAACGGGGTAGGCTCCTACGAGCAGTACTTC. Translating it yields CASNGVGSYEQYF.

The V and J genes are TRBV9 and TRBJ2-5; 7 bases are shared with TRBD2. Germline values: CDR1 SGDLS, CDR2 YYNGEE. This CDR3 contains 16 residues. V was pared by 2 bases and J by 5 bases, with 12 bases of the junction left unmatched. DNA of the CDR3: TGTGCCAGCAGCGTTTCCGGGGGGAGCGCGATGGAGACCCAGTACTTC. This encodes CASSVSGGSAMETQYF.

V gene TRBV18 combines with J gene TRBJ1-3; 10 bases fit TRBD1. Germline V gene sequence: CDR1 KGHSH, CDR2 LQKENI. There are 16 residues in the CDR3. V lost 2 bases and J lost 2; bases outside the gene matches: 3. As DNA, the CDR3 is TGTGCCAGCTCACCAGACGGGACAGGGGCTGGAAACACCATATATTTT. It codes for CASSPDGTGAGNTIYF.

This chain joins TRBV12-5 and TRBJ1-2, with D possibly TRBD1 on 5 matching bases. The CDR3 contains 15 residues. Trimming took 5 bases from V and 2 from J, leaving 15 bases between them. Germline CDR1 and CDR2: LGHNT and FRNRAP. In DNA, the CDR3 is TGTGCTAGTGGTCCCGACAGCAATCCCAACTATGGCTACACCTTC. This translates into CASGPDSNPNYGYTF.

The chain recombines TRBV7-2 with TRBJ2-1; 9 bases line up with TRBD2. CDR3 length: 14 residues. CDR1 SGHTA and CDR2 FQGNSA come from the germline V gene. J gave up 8 bases and V 3 bases, and 5 bases lay outside the gene matches. The CDR3 spells CASSFSSGNHEQFF. CDR3 bases: TGTGCCAGCAGCTTTTCTAGCGGGAACCATGAGCAGTTCTTC.

The chain joins TRBV4-1 to TRBJ1-1; possibly TRBD1 for D (5 bases). The V gene's germline CDR1 is MGHRA and CDR2 YSYEKL. CDR3 length equals 15 residues. V gave up 1 base and J gave up 0 bases, with 9 bases separating them. CDR3 in amino acids: CASSQGGGMNTEAFF. The CDR3 region has the DNA TGCGCCAGCAGCCAAGGTGGGGGGATGAACACTGAAGCTTTCTTT.

As for this clone: At one end, the junction sequence differs from germline, possibly due to a read error. CDR3 DNA sequence: TGTGCTAGCAGCTTAGGTCGGCCAGGGGAGCCCTACGAGCAGTACTTC. Its translation: CASSLGRPGEPYEQYF. This chain joins TRBV7-7 and TRBJ2-7; possibly TRBD1 for D (6 bases). The CDR3 spans 16 residues. Germline CDR1 reads SSHAT; CDR2 reads FNYEAQ (reference sequence).

The V call is TRBV24-1, the J call TRBJ2-6; D is unresolved. Trimming took 6 bases from V and 2 from J, leaving 7 bases between them. The CDR3 is 14 amino acids. Germline assignment: CDR1 KGHDR and CDR2 SFDVKD. The CDR3 protein is CATSNQAGANVLTF. The CDR3 DNA follows: TGTGCCACCAGTAACCAGGCTGGGGCCAACGTCCTGACTTTC.

The rearrangement joins TRBV2 to TRBJ2-5; tentatively, D is TRBD1 (5 bases). V shed 5 bases and J shed 4 bases, with 8 bases lying between them. From germline, CDR1 is SNHLY and CDR2 FYNNEI. This CDR3 comprises 12 residues. This CDR3 reads CASSQGSETQYF. The CDR3, as DNA: TGTGCCAGCAGTCAGGGATCAGAGACCCAGTACTTC.